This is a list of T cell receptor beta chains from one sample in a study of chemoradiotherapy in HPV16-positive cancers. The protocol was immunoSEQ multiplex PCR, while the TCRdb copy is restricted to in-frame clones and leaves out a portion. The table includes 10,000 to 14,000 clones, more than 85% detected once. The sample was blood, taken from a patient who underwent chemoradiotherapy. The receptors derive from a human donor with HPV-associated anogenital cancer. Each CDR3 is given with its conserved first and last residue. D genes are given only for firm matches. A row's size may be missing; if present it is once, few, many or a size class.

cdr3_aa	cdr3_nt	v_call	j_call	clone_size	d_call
CASSLLGLAGDTDTQYF	TGTGCCAGCAGCTTGCTGGGACTAGCGGGGGACACAGATACGCAGTATTTT	TRBV5-6	TRBJ2-3	.	TRBD2
CASSSGQGVFTGELFF	TGCGCCAGCAGCTCGGGACAGGGAGTATTCACCGGGGAGCTGTTTTTT	TRBV5-1	TRBJ2-2	.	TRBD1
CASSLLGTGLQPQHF	TGTGCCAGCAGCTTACTAGGGACAGGGTTGCAGCCCCAGCATTTT	TRBV5-8	TRBJ1-5	.	TRBD1
CASSRGTNEKLFF	TGCGCCAGCAGCAGAGGGACGAATGAAAAACTGTTTTTT	TRBV5-1	TRBJ1-4	.	.
CASSPGQGVAPLHF	TGCGCCAGCAGCCCCGGACAGGGAGTAGCACCCCTCCACTTT	TRBV4-3	TRBJ1-6	.	TRBD1
CASSQVPGDGTEAFF	TGCGCCAGCAGCCAAGTGCCAGGGGACGGCACTGAAGCTTTCTTT	TRBV4-1	TRBJ1-1	.	.
CSVDSGTANTGELFF	TGCAGCGTTGACTCCGGGACAGCGAACACCGGGGAGCTGTTTTTT	TRBV29-1	TRBJ2-2	.	TRBD1
CASSLDRGMNTEAFF	TGTGCCAGCAGCTTAGACAGGGGGATGAACACTGAAGCTTTCTTT	TRBV7-8	TRBJ1-1	.	TRBD1
CASSPGAGAWNEQFF	TGTGCCAGCAGCCCTGGCGCTGGGGCCTGGAATGAGCAGTTCTTC	TRBV5-4	TRBJ2-1	.	.
CASSDTGVRQYF	TGTGCCAGCAGCGACACAGGGGTTCGGCAGTACTTC	TRBV9	TRBJ2-7	.	TRBD1
CASSDPRFTGYGYTF	TGTGCCAGCAGTGATCCTAGATTTACAGGGTACGGCTACACCTTC	TRBV6-1	TRBJ1-2	.	.
CASSPRDRRQETQYF	TGTGCCAGCTCACCCCGGGACAGGCGGCAAGAGACCCAGTACTTC	TRBV18	TRBJ2-5	.	TRBD1
CASSPISGGNYGYTF	TGTGCCAGCTCACCAATCAGTGGGGGGAACTATGGCTACACCTTC	TRBV18	TRBJ1-2	.	.
CASSVVAGANVLTF	TGTGCCAGCAGCGTAGTCGCTGGGGCCAACGTCCTGACTTTC	TRBV9	TRBJ2-6	.	.
CASSYPNTEAFF	TGTGCCAGCAGTTACCCGAACACTGAAGCTTTCTTT	TRBV6-6	TRBJ1-1	.	.
CASSLVVWTQNTEAFF	TGTGCCAGCAGCTTAGTCGTATGGACACAGAACACTGAAGCTTTCTTT	TRBV11-3	TRBJ1-1	.	.
CASLRGGWHEKLFF	TGTGCCAGCCTAAGGGGGGGTTGGCATGAAAAACTGTTTTTT	TRBV6-6	TRBJ1-4	.	.
CASSLETANTGELFF	TGCGCCAGCAGCTTAGAAACAGCGAACACCGGGGAGCTGTTTTTT	TRBV5-1	TRBJ2-2	.	.
CASSPGPTDTQYF	TGTGCCAGCTCACCAGGGCCCACAGATACGCAGTATTTT	TRBV18	TRBJ2-3	.	.
CASRSRDEMNTEAFF	TGTGCCAGCAGGAGCAGGGATGAGATGAACACTGAAGCTTTCTTT	TRBV6-1	TRBJ1-1	.	.
CASSWYRDGSYEQYF	TGCGCCAGCAGCTGGTACCGGGACGGATCCTACGAGCAGTACTTC	TRBV5-1	TRBJ2-7	.	.
CASSVAVSGQPGTQYF	TGTGCCAGCAGCGTAGCGGTCAGCGGCCAGCCCGGGACGCAGTATTTT	TRBV9	TRBJ2-3	once	.
CASSPDRANQPQHF	TGTGCCAGCAGCCCAGACAGGGCCAATCAGCCCCAGCATTTT	TRBV6-5	TRBJ1-5	few	TRBD1
CASSQDMAFGVESSYNLPLHF	TGTGCCAGCAGCCAAGATATGGCGTTTGGGGTTGAGAGCTCCTATAATTTACCCCTCCACTTT	TRBV4-2	TRBJ1-6	.	.
CSVEKGGYGYTF	TGCAGCGTTGAAAAGGGGGGCTATGGCTACACCTTC	TRBV29-1	TRBJ1-2	.	.
CASTKPGGTMAFF	TGTGCCAGCACCAAGCCCGGGGGTACGATGGCTTTCTTT	TRBV25-1	TRBJ1-1	.	.
CSHRAEGTQYF	TGCAGCCACCGGGCCGAGGGAACCCAGTACTTC	TRBV20-1	TRBJ2-5	.	.
CASTRPGDYGYTF	TGCGCCAGCACCCGGCCAGGGGACTATGGCTACACCTTC	TRBV10-2	TRBJ1-2	.	.
CASSLVPSANTGELFF	TGTGCCAGCAGTTTAGTGCCCTCCGCGAACACCGGGGAGCTGTTTTTT	TRBV27	TRBJ2-2	.	.
CASSLVPTGSGNTEAFF	TGTGCCAGCAGCTTAGTCCCAACAGGCTCGGGAAACACTGAAGCTTTCTTT	TRBV7-9	TRBJ1-1	.	.
CASSTPGQGSPFAQPQHF	TGTGCCAGCAGTACCCCGGGACAGGGGTCCCCATTCGCGCAGCCCCAGCATTTT	TRBV2	TRBJ1-5	.	TRBD1
CASSLGQGTYEQYF	TGTGCCAGCAGCCTCGGACAGGGAACCTACGAGCAGTACTTC	TRBV9	TRBJ2-7	.	TRBD1
CASSGGTGANVLTF	TGTGCCAGCAGTGGAGGGACAGGGGCCAACGTCCTGACTTTC	TRBV6-1	TRBJ2-6	.	.
CASSRRQDRDYEQYF	TGCGCCAGCAGCCGGCGCCAGGACAGGGACTACGAGCAGTACTTC	TRBV4-1	TRBJ2-7	few	TRBD1
CASSFRQGARNTGELFF	TGTGCCAGCAGCTTTCGACAGGGGGCGAGAAACACCGGGGAGCTGTTTTTT	TRBV11-2	TRBJ2-2	.	TRBD1
CASSQPGTGGKLFF	TGTGCCAGCAGCCAACCTGGGACAGGGGGGAAACTGTTTTTT	TRBV14	TRBJ1-4	.	TRBD1
CASTGQYNEQFF	TGTGCCAGCACAGGACAGTACAATGAGCAGTTCTTC	TRBV6-5	TRBJ2-1	.	.
CASSQQGAIYNEQFF	TGTGCCAGCAGCCAACAGGGGGCGATCTACAATGAGCAGTTCTTC	TRBV2	TRBJ2-1	.	TRBD1
CATLMGGRGTGGANVLTF	TGTGCCACCCTCATGGGGGGAAGAGGAACAGGTGGGGCCAACGTCCTGACTTTC	TRBV5-4	TRBJ2-6	.	.
CAIQIRQGRGTEAFF	TGTGCCATCCAGATCCGACAGGGGCGCGGCACTGAAGCTTTCTTT	TRBV2	TRBJ1-1	.	TRBD1
CASSSSGQGSSPLHF	TGCGCCAGCAGCAGTTCGGGACAGGGGTCTTCACCCCTCCACTTT	TRBV5-1	TRBJ1-6	.	TRBD1
CASSYGPRSKNIQYF	TGTGCCAGCAGTTACGGACCCCGTTCCAAAAACATTCAGTACTTC	TRBV6-5	TRBJ2-4	once	.
CASSQDGLGGRTYGYTF	TGTGCCAGCAGCCAAGATGGTTTGGGGGGGCGCACCTATGGCTACACCTTC	TRBV14	TRBJ1-2	.	.
CASRTTTGNEQYF	TGTGCCAGCAGGACTACTACAGGGAACGAGCAGTACTTC	TRBV6-4	TRBJ2-7	.	.
CASSGSNNEQFF	TGTGCCAGCAGTGGTAGCAACAATGAGCAGTTCTTC	TRBV2	TRBJ2-1	.	.
CASSYPDRGRRGYTF	TGTGCCAGCAGTTATCCGGACAGGGGGCGACGTGGCTACACCTTC	TRBV6-9	TRBJ1-2	.	TRBD1
CASGPPGGRDEQFF	TGTGCCAGCGGGCCCCCGGGGGGCCGGGATGAGCAGTTCTTC	TRBV6-6	TRBJ2-1	.	.
CASSTLPGQTNTEAFF	TGTGCCAGTAGTACGCTGCCGGGACAGACGAACACTGAAGCTTTCTTT	TRBV19	TRBJ1-1	.	TRBD1
CASSLASPGNTIYF	TGCGCCAGCAGCCTAGCATCTCCTGGAAACACCATATATTTT	TRBV5-1	TRBJ1-3	.	.
CSVTTGLLEGEKLFF	TGCAGCGTAACGACAGGGTTGCTTGAAGGAGAAAAACTGTTTTTT	TRBV29-1	TRBJ1-4	.	TRBD1
CASSLYRTGEQYF	TGCGCCAGCAGCTTATACCGGACTGGTGAGCAGTACTTC	TRBV5-1	TRBJ2-7	.	.
CASRTGGFTEAFF	TGTGCCAGCAGAACAGGGGGCTTCACTGAAGCTTTCTTT	TRBV7-9	TRBJ1-1	.	TRBD1
CASSLDGMNTGELFF	TGTGCCAGCAGCTTGGACGGCATGAACACCGGGGAGCTGTTTTTT	TRBV5-4	TRBJ2-2	.	.